The 7 T cell receptor beta chains reported below all come from one sample, sequenced in a study of long-term antiretroviral therapy in people with HIV. The assay, immunoSEQ v3.0, was run at survey level. Method: immunoSEQ multiplex PCR; TCRdb's copy keeps in-frame clones and lacks some. The sample has 20,000 to 25,000 clones, 92% seen once; the top ten hold about 7.2%. The sequenced sample was unsorted PBMCs, obtained 4.4 years after starting antiretroviral therapy. These receptors were taken from a woman in her forties or fifties with HIV.

This clone showed up just once. The V call is TRBV5-1, the J call TRBJ2-5; 7 bases match TRBD2. CDR1 and CDR2 (germline): SGHRS, YFSETQ. J gave up 1 base and V 0 bases, and 12 bases lay outside the gene matches. CDR3 length equals 18 residues. The CDR3 DNA sequence: TGCGCCAGCAGCTTGGATGGGGGGGGACGAGCAATCCAAGAGACCCAGTACTTC. Protein sequence: CASSLDGGGRAIQETQYF. The full variable domain, with the rest looked up from reference TRBV5-1 and TRBJ2-5, is KAGVTQTPRYLIKTRGQQVTLSCSPISGHRSVSWYQQTPGQGLQFLFEYFSETQRNKGNFPGRFSGRQFSNSRSEMNVSTLELGDSALYLCASSLDGGGRAIQETQYFGPGTRLLVL.

The chain recombines TRBV30 with TRBJ2-4; D might be TRBD2 (6 bases). Germline V gene sequence: CDR1 GTSNPN, CDR2 SVGIG (reference sequence). V was clipped by 4 bases and J by 1 base, with 14 bases between them. CDR3 length equals 15 residues. This CDR3 is CAWKSGVPAKNIQYF. The CDR3 DNA follows: TGTGCCTGGAAGTCGGGGGTCCCGGCCAAAAACATTCAGTACTTC.

The V and J genes are TRBV27 and TRBJ1-4; the D gene is possibly TRBD1 (6 bases). Germline V gene data show CDR1 as MNHEY and CDR2 as SMNVEV (reference sequence). V gave up 2 bases and J gave up 7 bases, with 14 bases separating them. There are 15 residues in the CDR3. CDR3 nucleotides: TGTGCCAGCAGTTTAGGGGGGGCTGGGGGTGAAAAACTGTTTTTT. It encodes CASSLGGAGGEKLFF.

The chain links TRBV15 to TRBJ2-3, with D possibly TRBD2 on 7 matching bases. V shed 0 bases and J shed 5 bases, with 12 bases lying between them. The germline CDR1 and CDR2 sequences are LNHNV and YYDKDF (reference sequence). There are 15 residues in the CDR3. The CDR3 region is CATSREGGPVDTQYF. CDR3 nucleotides: TGTGCCACCAGCAGAGAGGGGGGGCCTGTAGATACGCAGTATTTT.

The V gene is TRBV7-3, the J gene TRBJ2-1; tentatively, D is TRBD2 (6 bases). Trimming removed 2 bases from V and 7 bases from J, with 18 bases in between. CDR1 and CDR2 (germline): SGHTA, FQGTGA. CDR3 size: 16 residues. CDR3 amino acids: CASSLAPWRGGNEQFF. The CDR3 DNA is TGTGCCAGCAGCTTAGCCCCTTGGCGGGGTGGGAATGAGCAGTTCTTC.

This chain connects TRBV7-3 to TRBJ1-1, with 7 positions matching TRBD1. Germline V lookup: CDR1 SGHTA, CDR2 FQGTGA. Trimming at V came to 4 bases and at J to 1 base, leaving 3 bases not matched to a gene. The CDR3 is 14 residues long. The CDR3 coding sequence is TGTGCCAGCAGCTCGGGACAGCCGAACACTGAAGCTTTCTTT. It is translated as CASSSGQPNTEAFF.

The V gene is TRBV5-6, the J gene TRBJ2-2, with no clear D. The length of the CDR3 is 15 residues. Germline CDR1 reads SGHDT; CDR2 reads YYEEEE. Trimming left V 0 bases short and J 1 base short, with 7 bases between. The CDR3 nucleotides are TGTGCCAGCAGCTTGGAACAGCGGAACACCGGGGAGCTGTTTTTT. Amino acid sequence: CASSLEQRNTGELFF.